What follows are 14 T cell receptor beta chains derived from one specimen sequenced in a study of T cell responses to AZD1222 COVID-19 vaccine. Only in-frame clones appear in the TCRdb table, and some are missing; sequencing was by immunoSEQ multiplex PCR. The repertoire holds 70,000 to 85,000 clones, with roughly 85% as singletons. The material was peripheral blood, obtained on day 0 of AZD1222 vaccination. The receptors were sampled from an adult in good health.

The V call is TRBV3-1 (or the pseudogene TRBV3-2), the J call TRBJ2-5; D call uncertain. Trimming shortened V by 9 bases and J by 3 bases, and 8 bases separated the two germline ends. The CDR3 extends over 11 amino acids. Germline CDR1 and CDR2: LGHDT and YNNKEL (reference sequence). CDR3 sequence reads: CARRGKETQYF. The CDR3 DNA follows: TGTGCCAGACGAGGTAAAGAGACCCAGTACTTC.

The rearrangement links TRBV6-5 to TRBJ1-5; 7 bases agree with TRBD1. V lost 5 bases and J lost 6; bases outside the gene matches: 7. CDR1 is MNHEY and CDR2 is SVGAGI in the germline V gene. This CDR3 has 14 amino acids. The DNA of the CDR3 is TGTGCCAGCAGTAACCGACAGGGCGGTCAGCCCCAGCATTTT. This translates into CASSNRQGGQPQHF.

V is TRBV18 and J is TRBJ1-6; a possible D gene is TRBD1 (5 bases). Between the trimmed V and J ends, which lost 6 bases and 5 bases, there was a span of 14 bases. Germline loops: CDR1 KGHSH, CDR2 LQKENI. The CDR3 spans 15 residues. This CDR3 is CASSAGTPDNSPLHF. As DNA, the CDR3 is TGTGCCAGCTCGGCCGGGACGCCGGATAATTCACCCCTCCACTTT.

Concerning this clone itself: Other DNA sequences from this sample encode an identical CDR3 as well. The rearrangement uses TRBV4-3 and TRBJ2-2, with D unclear. Germline CDR1 is LGHNA and CDR2 is YSLEER. Trimming cost V 0 bases and J 0 bases, with 5 bases left between them. The CDR3 sequence is 15 residues long. The CDR3 DNA is TGCGCCAGCAGCCAAGATCCAGCGAACACCGGGGAGCTGTTTTTT. It yields the protein CASSQDPANTGELFF.

The rearrangement uses TRBV10-3 and TRBJ1-2, with 7 bases that match TRBD1. The germline V gene encodes CDR1 ENHRY and CDR2 SYGVKD. After removal of 3 bases from V and 4 bases from J, the junction contained 11 bases not matched to a gene. The CDR3 is made up of 16 amino acids. The CDR3 loop is CAISDPGQLTVYGYTF. DNA for the CDR3: TGTGCCATCAGTGACCCGGGACAGCTTACCGTCTATGGCTACACCTTC.

The rearrangement joins TRBV27 to TRBJ1-6, with D hard to call. The CDR3 length is 13 residues. The germline V and J ends were trimmed by 0 bases and 9 bases, with 6 bases remaining between them. The germline V gene encodes CDR1 MNHEY and CDR2 SMNVEV (reference sequence). The DNA for the CDR3 is TGTGCCAGCAGTTTATCCGGCAGTTCACCCCTCCACTTT. Its translation is CASSLSGSSPLHF.

The gene calls are TRBV27 and TRBJ2-7, with TRBD2 identical over 13 bases. The CDR3 is made up of 15 amino acids. Germline loops: CDR1 MNHEY, CDR2 SMNVEV (reference sequence). The V gene end was trimmed by 5 bases and the J gene end by 3 bases; junction bases not matched to a gene: 4. CDR3 amino acids: CASSIRTSGSYEQYF. The DNA of the CDR3 is TGTGCCAGCAGTATCAGGACTAGCGGGAGCTACGAGCAGTACTTC.

This clone was observed a handful of times. DNA of the CDR3: TGTGCCAGCAGCTTCGCCCGGGAGACCCAGTACTTC. Residues: CASSFARETQYF. The chain couples TRBV7-2 to TRBJ2-5; D ambiguous. V gave up 3 bases and J gave up 5 bases, with 7 bases separating them. The CDR3 spans 12 residues. The germline V gene has CDR1 SGHTA and CDR2 FQGNSA.

V usage is TRBV5-8 and J usage is TRBJ1-1, with TRBD1 as a possible D gene (5 bases). The CDR3 loop spans 14 amino acids. CDR1 and CDR2 from the germline V gene are SGHTS and YDEGEE. The V end was cut by 3 bases, the J end by 1 base, with 10 bases between. The CDR3 nucleotides read TGTGCCAGCAGCTCGTATGGGGGGAACACTGAAGCTTTCTTT. Translated: CASSSYGGNTEAFF.

This chain links TRBV3-1 (or the pseudogene TRBV3-2) with TRBJ2-1, with 7 bases identical to TRBD2. The CDR3 length is 17 residues. Germline CDR1 LGHDT, CDR2 YNNKEL (reference sequence). The junction had 9 bases not matched to a gene; V was cut back by 0 bases and J by 4 bases. The CDR3 region has the DNA TGTGCCAGCAGCCAAGACCTGGTAGCGGGCAGGTACAATGAGCAGTTCTTC. Amino acids: CASSQDLVAGRYNEQFF.

The CDR3 sequence: CASSPPATTRDNQPQHF. For the CDR3, the DNA is TGTGCCAGCTCACCACCGGCGACAACCAGGGACAATCAGCCCCAGCATTTT. The chain links TRBV18 to TRBJ1-5; a possible D gene is TRBD1 (5 bases). This CDR3 spans 17 amino acids. The germline CDR1 and CDR2 sequences are KGHSH and LQKENI. The V end lost 0 bases, the J end lost 3 bases, and 15 bases lay between the germline ends.

This chain connects TRBV11-2 to TRBJ1-4, with 7 positions matching TRBD1. This CDR3 is built from 15 residues. The junction had 8 bases not matched to a gene; V was cut back by 5 bases and J by 5 bases. The germline V gene encodes CDR1 SGHAT and CDR2 FQNNGV. In DNA form, the CDR3 reads TGTGCCAGCAGCCCGACAGGGAGGGGGAATGAAAAACTGTTTTTT. It encodes CASSPTGRGNEKLFF.

The CDR3 here is CASSPITTDRLQETQYF. Written as DNA, the CDR3 is TGTGCCAGCAGTCCCATTACTACGGACAGACTTCAAGAGACCCAGTACTTC. The chain joins TRBV27 to TRBJ2-5; D possibly corresponds to TRBD1 (6 bases). Trimming removed 5 bases at V and 2 bases at J, with 21 bases between. The CDR3 runs to 17 residues. Germline values: CDR1 MNHEY, CDR2 SMNVEV (reference sequence).

The chain has TRBV5-4 and TRBJ1-4; D perhaps matches TRBD1 (6 bases). The germline CDR1 and CDR2 sequences are SGHNT and YYREEE (reference sequence). V was pared by 4 bases and J by 6 bases, with 19 bases between. There are 16 residues in the CDR3. The CDR3 reads CASSDPSGGADEKLFF. CDR3 nucleotide sequence: TGTGCCAGCAGCGACCCGAGTGGGGGGGCGGATGAAAAACTGTTTTTT.